The clone carrying this T cell receptor (beta chain) occurred many times. Its specificity is not known. The data are from a study of prognosis after radiotherapy for stage I lung cancer. Study-wide results and caveats: Reportedly, TRBV and TRBJ gene usage differed by presence of metastases in patients. When patients developed distant metastases, their Shannon entropy after stereotactic body radiation therapy was lower.

Two-round multiplex PCR on genomic DNA was the method by which TCR beta CDR3 was amplified. Primers were specific to each TRBV and TRBJ gene in first-round PCR. TCRdb itself ran the multiplex PCR reads through MiXCR, one entry per CDR3 protein. This table has about 51,000 distinct CDR3 sequences, less than 45% appearing once. Material: PBMCs, obtained before or after stereotactic body radiation therapy (not recorded which). This TCR came from a donor at least 50 years old with non-small cell lung cancer.

In DNA, the CDR3 is TGCAGTGCTAGCTACCGGGACAGGGGTTACTACGAGCAGTACTTC. Translated: CSASYRDRGYYEQYF. The chain has TRBV20-1 and TRBJ2-7; 10 bases line up with TRBD1. This CDR3 contains 15 residues. The ends lost 3 bases at V and 3 bases at J; junction bases unmatched: 8. CDR1 and CDR2 (germline): DFQATT, SNEGSKA (reference sequence).